These 13 T cell receptor beta chains share one sample of origin, sequenced in a study of human T cells and chemical hapten exposure. Unique molecular identifiers were attached to individual cDNA molecules during library preparation. TCRdb used MiXCR to reprocess the reads, holding one entry per CDR3 protein. The profile covers about 120,000 distinct CDR3 sequences, with over 7.5% appearing a single time and around 1.4% taken by the ten largest. Whole blood that had not been fractionated was the source of extracted total RNA. The sample was whole blood. These receptors came from a human donor in good health. Some clones in this sample may be carry-over from other donors' samples.

This clonotype showed up many times. The chain has TRBV20-1 and TRBJ1-5; D unclear. V lost 3 bases to trimming and J lost 1 base, with 10 bases between them. The CDR3 is 14 amino acids. Germline-derived CDR1 and CDR2 are DFQATT and SNEGSKA (reference sequence). The DNA of the CDR3 is TGCAGTGCTAGTGGGGAAAGGAGCAATCAGCCCCAGCATTTT. Residues: CSASGERSNQPQHF.

This clonotype was recorded at least ten times. The chain employs TRBV19 and TRBJ1-5; 7 bases are shared with TRBD1. The CDR3 sequence is 15 residues long. Trimming at V came to 8 bases and at J to 1 base, leaving 8 bases not matched to a gene. Germline V CDR1 and CDR2: LNHDA, SQIVND (reference sequence). CDR3 in DNA: TGTGCCAGTTCTACCTCGACAGGGAGCAATCAGCCCCAGCATTTT. Residues: CASSTSTGSNQPQHF.

This clonotype occurred a few times. This chain joins TRBV10-1 and TRBJ2-3, with D tentatively TRBD1 or TRBD2 (5 bases each). CDR1 WNHNN and CDR2 SYGVQD come from the germline V gene (reference sequence). Between the trimmed V and J ends, which lost 6 bases and 1 base, there was a span of 17 bases. This CDR3 is 16 amino acids long. Written as DNA, the CDR3 is TGCGCCAGCAGCCGAGTCGGTGGGGGACGCACAGATACGCAGTATTTT. This sequence encodes CASSRVGGGRTDTQYF.

This clonotype occurred a few times. V is TRBV7-9 and J is TRBJ2-1, with 8 bases aligning to TRBD2. The trim removed 10 bases at V and 4 bases at J, leaving 9 bases unmatched. Germline CDR1 reads SEHNR; CDR2 reads FQNEAQ (reference sequence). The CDR3 contains 14 residues. CDR3 in DNA: TGTGCCAATGAGGGACTAGAAGGTTACAATGAGCAGTTCTTC. It encodes CANEGLEGYNEQFF.

This clonotype was detected ten times or more. The chain uses TRBV4-2 and TRBJ1-5; 9 bases fit TRBD1. This CDR3 is 16 amino acids long. J was trimmed by 5 bases and V by 2 bases; bases with no gene match: 7. CDR1 is LGHNA, CDR2 YNFKEQ, per germline. The CDR3 region has the DNA TGTGCCAGCAGCCAACGCACGGGACAGGGAGATCAGCCCCAGCATTTT. Translating gives CASSQRTGQGDQPQHF.

This clonotype has at least ten counts. V usage is TRBV5-1 and J usage is TRBJ2-3, with D perhaps matching TRBD2 (5 bases). The V gene's germline CDR1 is SGHRS and CDR2 YFSETQ. There are 16 residues in the CDR3. V dropped 4 bases and J dropped 6 bases, with 21 bases sitting between them. The DNA for the CDR3 is TGCGCCAGCAGCCCCCGTGGTGCGGGCCTGGCCGATACGCAGTATTTT. This translates into CASSPRGAGLADTQYF.

This clonotype was counted at least ten times. The chain uses TRBV20-1 and TRBJ2-1, with 12 bases fitting TRBD1. V shed 6 bases, J shed 4 bases, and the junction held 4 bases outside the gene matches. Germline V gene sequence: CDR1 DFQATT, CDR2 SNEGSKA (reference sequence). The length of the CDR3 is 14 residues. The CDR3 sequence is CSAGQGAEYNEQFF. CDR3 in DNA: TGCAGTGCGGGACAGGGGGCGGAGTACAATGAGCAGTTCTTC.

The V and J genes are TRBV27 and TRBJ2-7; 10 bases align to TRBD2. CDR1 and CDR2 (germline): MNHEY, SMNVEV (reference sequence). Trimming cost V 6 bases and J 3 bases; bases outside gene matches: 8. CDR3 length: 15 residues. The CDR3 loop reads CASSFGLAELYEQYF. In DNA, the CDR3 is TGTGCCAGCAGCTTCGGACTAGCGGAGCTCTACGAGCAGTACTTC.

This clonotype has at least ten counts. CDR3 loop: CASSTSENTEAFF. The CDR3 coding sequence is TGTGCCAGCAGCACTTCAGAGAACACTGAAGCTTTCTTT. The rearrangement links TRBV7-9 to TRBJ1-1; D unclear. This CDR3 comprises 13 residues. Germline V gene sequence: CDR1 SEHNR, CDR2 FQNEAQ (reference sequence). V was shortened by 5 bases and J by 1 base, with 8 bases between the two germline ends.

The gene calls are TRBV29-1 and TRBJ1-2; 8 bases align to TRBD1. Germline V gene sequence: CDR1 SQVTM, CDR2 ANQGSEA. The CDR3 is made up of 13 amino acids. Trimming took 7 bases from V and 4 from J; bases not matched to a gene: 8. The CDR3 region is CSARQGRPYGYTF. In nucleotides, the CDR3 is TGCAGCGCTAGACAGGGGAGACCCTATGGCTACACCTTC.

The chain recombines TRBV9 with TRBJ2-1; TRBD1 matches at 9 bases. This CDR3 has 16 amino acids. Looked up from germline, CDR1 is SGDLS and CDR2 is YYNGEE. The J segment lost 9 bases and the V segment lost 4 bases, leaving 14 bases of the junction unmatched. DNA of the CDR3: TGTGCCAGCAGCATATGGACAGGGGATCGGTTTGGTGAGCAGTTCTTC. Its protein is CASSIWTGDRFGEQFF.

V and J are TRBV19 and TRBJ2-7; no definite D call. Deletions cut 2 bases from V and 0 bases from J, with 8 bases between. The germline CDR1 and CDR2 sequences are LNHDA and SQIVND (reference sequence). The CDR3 has 14 amino acids. The CDR3 DNA reads TGTGCCAGTAGTATAAGGACGGACTCCTACGAGCAGTACTTC. It is translated as CASSIRTDSYEQYF.

The genes are TRBV19 and TRBJ2-5, with no clear D. V dropped 3 bases and J dropped 1 base, with 18 bases sitting between them. Germline V gives CDR1 LNHDA, CDR2 SQIVND (reference sequence). The CDR3 sequence is 17 residues long. The CDR3 coding sequence is TGTGCCAGTAGTATCCGATCGCCAGCCCTGCTCCAAGAGACCCAGTACTTC. Its protein product is CASSIRSPALLQETQYF.